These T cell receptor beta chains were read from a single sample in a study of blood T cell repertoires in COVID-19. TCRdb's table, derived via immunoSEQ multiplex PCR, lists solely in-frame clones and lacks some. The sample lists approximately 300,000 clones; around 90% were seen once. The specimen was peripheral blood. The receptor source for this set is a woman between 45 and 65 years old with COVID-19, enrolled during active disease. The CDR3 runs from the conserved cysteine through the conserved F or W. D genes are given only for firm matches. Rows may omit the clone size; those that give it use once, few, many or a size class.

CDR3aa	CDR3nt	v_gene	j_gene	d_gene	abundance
CASRMGTGPTYEQYF	TGTGCCAGCAGGATGGGGACAGGACCGACCTACGAGCAGTACTTC	TRBV6-5	TRBJ2-7	TRBD1	.
CAISSGGPSTDTQYF	TGTGCCATCTCTTCGGGAGGGCCTAGCACAGATACGCAGTATTTT	TRBV10-3	TRBJ2-3	TRBD2	.
CASSDSRGTDTQYF	TGTGCCAGCAGTGACTCACGGGGCACAGATACGCAGTATTTT	TRBV6-4	TRBJ2-3	.	few
CASSEVQVGVEQFF	TGTGCCAGCAGTGAAGTCCAGGTGGGAGTGGAGCAGTTCTTC	TRBV2	TRBJ2-1	.	.
CSVVADYYSYEQYF	TGCAGCGTTGTTGCGGATTACTACTCCTACGAGCAGTACTTC	TRBV29-1	TRBJ2-7	.	.
CASSQEYPGLAGVDTQYF	TGTGCCAGCAGCCAAGAGTATCCGGGACTAGCGGGAGTAGATACGCAGTATTTT	TRBV3-1/TRBV3-2	TRBJ2-3	TRBD2	once
CASSPYDIPSGNTIYF	TGTGCCAGCTCACCATACGACATTCCCTCTGGAAACACCATATATTTT	TRBV18	TRBJ1-3	.	.
CASSLETGGYGYTF	TGTGCCAGCAGCTTAGAGACAGGGGGCTATGGCTACACCTTC	TRBV7-2	TRBJ1-2	TRBD1	.
CASILPGGPVYGYTF	TGTGCCAGCATCCTACCGGGTGGTCCAGTCTATGGCTACACCTTC	TRBV6-5	TRBJ1-2	.	.
CASSWQGTSGYNEQFF	TGCGCCAGCAGCTGGCAAGGGACTAGCGGTTACAATGAGCAGTTCTTC	TRBV5-1	TRBJ2-1	TRBD2	.
CATSDPRDRGLSNQETQYF	TGTGCCACCAGTGATCCCCGGGACAGGGGACTATCTAACCAAGAGACCCAGTACTTC	TRBV24-1	TRBJ2-5	TRBD1	.
CASSLYRGQIDTEAFF	TGTGCCAGCAGCCTCTACAGGGGGCAGATAGACACTGAAGCTTTCTTT	TRBV5-5	TRBJ1-1	TRBD1	once
CASSIHRGAGELFF	TGTGCCAGCAGCATCCACAGGGGGGCCGGGGAGCTGTTTTTT	TRBV9	TRBJ2-2	TRBD1	.
CASSIGRNQVNTEAFF	TGTGCCAGTAGTATAGGGAGGAACCAAGTGAACACTGAAGCTTTCTTT	TRBV19	TRBJ1-1	.	.
CASSSGQGLVGPSFF	TGTGCCAGCAGCTCCGGACAGGGTTTGGTAGGTCCATCGTTCTTC	TRBV5-4	TRBJ2-1	TRBD1	once
CASSNGGLGNIQYF	TGTGCCAGTAGTAACGGGGGGCTAGGAAACATTCAGTACTTC	TRBV19	TRBJ2-4	.	.
CASSASGRTDTQYF	TGTGCCAGCAGCGCTAGCGGGAGAACAGATACGCAGTATTTT	TRBV6-4	TRBJ2-3	TRBD2	.
CASSSVAGEPYEQYF	TGTGCCAGCAGTTCAGTAGCGGGAGAACCCTACGAGCAGTACTTC	TRBV6-5	TRBJ2-7	TRBD2	.
CATSRDRRRTGGQETQYF	TGTGCCACCAGCAGAGATCGGCGGAGGACAGGCGGACAAGAGACCCAGTACTTC	TRBV15	TRBJ2-5	TRBD1	.
CATSGRRGRSYEQYF	TGTGCCACCAGCGGCAGGCGCGGGAGATCCTACGAGCAGTACTTC	TRBV15	TRBJ2-7	TRBD2	.
CASTLRASGLNEQFF	TGTGCCAGCACTCTCCGGGCTAGCGGGCTCAATGAGCAGTTCTTC	TRBV11-3	TRBJ2-1	TRBD2	.
CASSYSRVTDTQYF	TGTGCCAGCAGCTACTCCCGAGTCACAGATACGCAGTATTTT	TRBV4-2	TRBJ2-3	.	.